The 26 T cell receptor beta chains presented below share a single source sample, sequenced in a study of CD8 T cells in ankylosing spondylitis. TCRdb reanalysed the 5' RACE reads using MiXCR and keeps one entry per CDR3 protein. The sample has about 160,000 distinct CDR3 sequences, approximately 16% seen once. The source material was blood, either unsorted or a sorted T cell fraction (not recorded which). The receptors here all came from a male donor with ankylosing spondylitis or in good health (not recorded which).

This clonotype has only a few counts. This rearrangement joins TRBV3-1 to TRBJ1-5; tentatively, D is TRBD1 (5 bases). The germline V gene encodes CDR1 LGHDT and CDR2 YNNKEL (reference sequence). The CDR3 is 14 residues long. V was clipped by 4 bases and J by 3 bases, with 10 bases between them. The CDR3 DNA reads TGTGCCAGCAGCCTCGGGGGGGACAATCAGCCCCAGCATTTT. Its translation is CASSLGGDNQPQHF.

This clonotype occurred many times. The chain recombines TRBV6-5 with TRBJ2-1; D not certain. Germline CDR1 and CDR2: MNHEY and SVGAGI. V gave up 4 bases and J gave up 5 bases, with 15 bases separating them. CDR3 length equals 15 residues. Here the CDR3 reads CASSLTPTWDNEQFF. CDR3 DNA sequence: TGTGCCAGCAGTTTAACTCCCACCTGGGACAATGAGCAGTTCTTC.

In this sample, this clonotype turned up many times. The genes are TRBV19 and TRBJ2-2; 7 bases map to TRBD1. The CDR3 has 16 amino acids. Germline V CDR1 and CDR2: LNHDA, SQIVND (reference sequence). Trimming cost V 5 bases and J 3 bases; bases outside gene matches: 9. This chain's CDR3 is CASSGPYTGDTGELFF. The CDR3 nucleotides are TGTGCCAGTAGTGGACCCTATACAGGGGACACCGGGGAGCTGTTTTTT.

This clonotype was seen a handful of times. The genes are TRBV27 and TRBJ2-2; D gene uncertain. CDR1 is MNHEY and CDR2 is SMNVEV in the germline V gene (reference sequence). V lost 3 bases and J lost 4, with 9 bases in between. The CDR3 is 14 residues long. The CDR3, as DNA: TGTGCCAGCAGTTTCCCTGGTCGCACCGGGGAGCTGTTTTTT. Amino acid sequence: CASSFPGRTGELFF.

This clonotype occurred many times. The rearrangement links TRBV5-1 to TRBJ2-7; no firm D call. The germline gives CDR1 SGHRS, CDR2 YFSETQ. With 0 bases removed from V and 4 bases from J, the gap between germline ends came to 5 bases. This CDR3 comprises 12 residues. In DNA, the CDR3 is TGCGCCAGCAGCTTGGAGCAGTACGAGCAGTACTTC. This encodes CASSLEQYEQYF.

This clonotype was picked up a small number of times. The chain carries TRBV29-1 and TRBJ2-4, with TRBD1 matching 7 bases. Germline CDR1 reads SQVTM; CDR2 reads ANQGSEA. The CDR3 runs 12 residues. V gave up 7 bases and J gave up 13 bases; unmatched junction bases: 13. In nucleotides, the CDR3 is TGCAGCGCATCCAGTCCGGGACAGCTACAGTACTTC. Its translation is CSASSPGQLQYF.

The rearrangement links TRBV29-1 to TRBJ2-7; tentative D call: TRBD2 (6 bases). V was pared by 3 bases and J by 0 bases, with 12 bases between. Germline V CDR1 and CDR2: SQVTM, ANQGSEA. There are 14 residues in the CDR3. CDR3 nucleotide sequence: TGCAGCGTTGAGGGTAGCGGTCCCTCCTACGAGCAGTACTTC. It yields the protein CSVEGSGPSYEQYF.

This chain joins TRBV18 and TRBJ2-5; 10 nucleotides agree with TRBD2. The CDR3 is made up of 18 amino acids. V was clipped by 4 bases and J by 5 bases; unmatched bases: 16. CDR1 is KGHSH, CDR2 LQKENI, per germline. CDR3 loop: CASSQTTYLAGDGETQYF. In nucleotides, the CDR3 is TGTGCCAGCTCACAAACGACCTACCTAGCGGGAGACGGGGAGACCCAGTACTTC.

Details on this clonotype: Just one base apart from a much larger clone, this may be a read error. The chain carries TRBV10-3 and TRBJ1-1, with D tentatively TRBD1 (6 bases). The germline CDR1 and CDR2 sequences are ENHRY and SYGVKD. There are 15 residues in the CDR3. This CDR3 is CVTQDLEGGTTEAFF. The CDR3 region has the DNA TGTGTCACCCAAGACCTAGAGGGGGGAACCACTGAAGCTTTCTTT.

At least ten counts were recorded for this clonotype. This chain connects TRBV10-3 to TRBJ1-5, with unresolved D. The V and J ends lost 4 bases and 2 bases respectively, with 12 bases between them. The CDR3 is made up of 15 amino acids. Looked up from germline, CDR1 is ENHRY and CDR2 is SYGVKD. The CDR3 protein is CAISGVGSGNQPQHF. DNA of the CDR3: TGTGCCATCAGTGGTGTGGGCTCGGGCAATCAGCCCCAGCATTTT.

In its sample, this clonotype was seen many times. This chain links TRBV29-1 with TRBJ2-5, with D possibly called TRBD1 or TRBD2 (5 bases each). V lost 3 bases and J 2 bases, leaving 13 bases between the germline ends. The germline V gene encodes CDR1 SQVTM and CDR2 ANQGSEA. The CDR3 has 14 residues. CDR3 sequence reads: CSVDGTSGQETQYF. In DNA, the CDR3 is TGCAGCGTTGATGGGACGTCAGGGCAAGAGACCCAGTACTTC.

The chain links TRBV19 to TRBJ2-1; D possibly corresponds to TRBD2 (6 bases). This CDR3 has 15 residues. Germline CDR1 and CDR2: LNHDA and SQIVND (reference sequence). Trimming took 1 base from V and 3 from J, leaving 10 bases between them. The CDR3 DNA reads as TGTGCCAGTAGTATAGGGGGAGGTCTCTACAATGAGCAGTTCTTC. Translation gives CASSIGGGLYNEQFF.

This clonotype was counted at least ten times. V gene TRBV14 combines with J gene TRBJ2-1; 13 bases are shared with TRBD2. The CDR3 is 14 amino acids. V was clipped by 4 bases and J by 10 bases; unmatched bases: 4. CDR1 is SGHDN and CDR2 is FVKESK in the germline V gene. The CDR3 sequence: CASSPGLAGVEQFF. CDR3 sequence (DNA): TGTGCCAGCAGCCCCGGACTAGCGGGAGTAGAGCAGTTCTTC.

This chain connects TRBV19 to TRBJ1-5; D is possibly TRBD1 (5 bases). CDR3 length: 14 amino acids. The germline gives CDR1 LNHDA, CDR2 SQIVND (reference sequence). V was shortened by 5 bases and J by 7 bases, with 15 bases between the two germline ends. CDR3 region: CASSAGRDIQPQHF. The CDR3 DNA follows: TGTGCCAGTAGTGCAGGCAGGGATATCCAGCCCCAGCATTTT.

This clonotype was detected many times. This chain joins TRBV28 and TRBJ2-7, with D tentatively TRBD1 or TRBD2 (5 bases each). Deletions cut 4 bases from V and 2 bases from J, with 12 bases between. This CDR3 is 14 amino acids long. Per the germline V gene, CDR1 is MDHEN and CDR2 is SYDVKM. CDR3 nucleotide sequence: TGTGCCAGCAGTTGGGAAAGAGGGGCCTACGAGCAGTACTTC. Protein sequence: CASSWERGAYEQYF.

Worth noting for this clonotype: A much larger clone lies a single base off, so this may be a read error. J is TRBJ1-5 and V is TRBV28, with a weak D call TRBD1 (6 bases). Germline V gene data show CDR1 as MDHEN and CDR2 as SYDVKM. V was pared by 3 bases and J by 3 bases, with 15 bases between. The CDR3 spans 16 residues. CDR3 sequence (DNA): TGTGCCAGCAGTTTGGCGGACAGCTATAACAATCAGCCCCAGCATTTT. Translation: CASSLADSYNNQPQHF.

This clonotype has more than one count but fewer than ten. The CDR3 reads CASSDVQGIHNEQFF. The DNA of the CDR3 is TGTGCCAGCAGTGATGTCCAGGGAATCCACAATGAGCAGTTCTTC. This rearrangement joins TRBV2 to TRBJ2-1; possible D gene TRBD1, 5 bases. Germline V gene sequence: CDR1 SNHLY, CDR2 FYNNEI. V lost 3 bases to trimming and J lost 5 bases, with 14 bases between them. CDR3 length: 15 amino acids. Full variable domain (rest looked up from reference TRBV2 and TRBJ2-1): EPEVTQTPSHQVTQMGQEVILRCVPISNHLYFYWYRQILGQKVEFLVSFYNNEISEKSEIFDDQFSVERPDGSNFTLKIRSTKLEDSAMYFCASSDVQGIHNEQFFGPGTRLTVL.

The chain links TRBV7-9 to TRBJ1-2; 8 bases align to TRBD1. The CDR3 is 16 residues long. Germline-derived CDR1 and CDR2 are SEHNR and FQNEAQ (reference sequence). V dropped 1 base and J dropped 6; count of bases not matched to a gene: 10. CDR3 amino acids: CASSLGVGTGHHGYTF. CDR3 DNA: TGTGCCAGCAGCTTAGGAGTCGGGACAGGCCACCATGGCTACACCTTC. Full variable domain (outside the CDR3, taken from reference TRBV7-9 and TRBJ1-2): DTGVSQNPRHKITKRGQNVTFRCDPISEHNRLYWYRQTLGQGPEFLTYFQNEAQLEKSRLLSDRFSAERPKGSFSTLEIQRTEQGDSAMYLCASSLGVGTGHHGYTFGSGTRLTVV.

This clonotype was picked up a small number of times. This sequence joins TRBV13 and TRBJ1-4; D might be TRBD1 (5 bases). The CDR3 spans 15 residues. V lost 5 bases to trimming and J lost 7 bases, with 17 bases between them. CDR1 and CDR2 from the germline V gene are PRHDT and FYEKMQ (reference sequence). CDR3 amino acids: CASSTRVKGTEKLFF. The DNA for the CDR3 is TGTGCCAGCAGCACCAGGGTTAAGGGTACTGAAAAACTGTTTTTT.

The sample holds many counts of this clonotype. The V call is TRBV5-1, the J call TRBJ2-1; perhaps TRBD2 as D (5 bases). CDR1 is SGHRS and CDR2 is YFSETQ in the germline V gene. The CDR3 loop spans 13 amino acids. The V gene lost 1 base and the J gene lost 10 bases, with 12 bases spanning the gap. The CDR3: CASSLLIAQEQFF. For the CDR3, the DNA is TGCGCCAGCAGCTTGCTAATAGCGCAAGAGCAGTTCTTC.

This clonotype occurred many times. The V gene is TRBV4-1, the J gene TRBJ2-4; D remains unclear. With 2 bases removed from V and 7 bases from J, the gap between germline ends came to 15 bases. Looked up from germline, CDR1 is MGHRA and CDR2 is YSYEKL. The CDR3 is made up of 15 amino acids. The CDR3 region has the DNA TGCGCCAGCAGCCAACCAAGCCGGCTAGGTAACATTCAGTACTTC. Its translation: CASSQPSRLGNIQYF.

This clonotype was seen more than once but under ten times. V gene TRBV19 combines with J gene TRBJ2-1; 11 nucleotides align to TRBD2. CDR1 is LNHDA and CDR2 is SQIVND in the germline V gene (reference sequence). After removal of 7 bases from V and 10 bases from J, the junction contained 12 bases not matched to a gene. This CDR3 spans 15 amino acids. The CDR3 is CASNDLASGRTEQFF. CDR3 nucleotide sequence: TGTGCCAGTAACGACTTGGCTAGCGGGAGGACGGAGCAGTTCTTC.

The rearrangement links TRBV30 to TRBJ1-2; D gene ambiguous. The CDR3 is made up of 12 amino acids. The V gene lost 4 bases and the J gene lost 4 bases, with 10 bases spanning the gap. CDR1 and CDR2 from the germline V gene are GTSNPN and SVGIG (reference sequence). CDR3 residues: CAWNYRFYGYTF. DNA for the CDR3: TGTGCCTGGAATTACCGATTCTATGGCTACACCTTC.

This clonotype was counted between two and nine times. This chain connects TRBV11-2 to TRBJ1-1; 8 bases map to TRBD1. Losses at the gene ends were 3 bases for V and 1 base for J; bases not matched to a gene: 7. The CDR3 runs to 16 residues. Germline-derived CDR1 and CDR2 are SGHAT and FQNNGV. The CDR3 spells CASSFRQGTGNTEAFF. The CDR3 region has the DNA TGTGCCAGCAGCTTTAGGCAGGGGACAGGGAACACTGAAGCTTTCTTT. The whole variable domain, remainder taken from reference TRBV11-2 and TRBJ1-1, is EAGVAQSPRYKIIEKRQSVAFWCNPISGHATLYWYQQILGQGPKLLIQFQNNGVVDDSQLPKDRFSAERLKGVDSTLKIQPAKLEDSAVYLCASSFRQGTGNTEAFFGQGTRLTVV.

A few counts support this clonotype. V gene TRBV14 combines with J gene TRBJ2-5; D uncertain. V lost 0 bases to trimming and J lost 6 bases, with 5 bases between them. This CDR3 is built from 12 residues. The V gene's germline CDR1 is SGHDN and CDR2 FVKESK. The CDR3 DNA sequence: TGTGCCAGCAGCCAAGATTATCAGACCCAGTACTTC. It translates to CASSQDYQTQYF.

Ten or more counts support this clonotype. The chain has TRBV2 and TRBJ2-7; the D call may be TRBD1 or TRBD2 (5 bases each). CDR1 and CDR2 from the germline V gene are SNHLY and FYNNEI. Trimming took off 7 bases at V and 5 bases at J, with 18 bases between the two ends. The CDR3 has 14 amino acids. The DNA of the CDR3 is TGTGCCAGCACCCCTCTACTAGACAGTAACGAGCAGTACTTC. This sequence encodes CASTPLLDSNEQYF.